This T cell receptor beta chain was profiled in a study of shared clonotypes between healthy human individuals. Findings of the study overall: Approximately 5.1% was the fraction of naive CD4 clonotypes found shared across a few donors. Represented genetic and exposure-history diversity was restricted by having few donors.

The healthy adult donors were HIV-negative and reported no recent acute infections or vaccinations. Profiling relied on immunoSEQ multiplex PCR, and the TCRdb table lists in-frame clones only, not all of them. This table holds 950,000 to 1,300,000 clones, around four fifths found once. Trimming took off 3 bases at V and 9 bases at J, with 15 bases between the two ends. The V gene's germline CDR1 is SGHNT and CDR2 YYREEE (reference sequence). There are 13 residues in the CDR3. As regards this clone: Its specificity is not known.

The sequencing input was memory CD4+ T cells sorted from blood. Described subset: CD45RA-negative fraction. The receptor was derived from a man in his late teens or twenties in good health. The genes are TRBV5-4 and TRBJ1-1; TRBD1 might be the D (5 bases). The CDR3 loop is CASSSGASGQAFF. In DNA form, the CDR3 reads TGTGCCAGCAGCTCCGGGGCCAGCGGCCAAGCTTTCTTT.